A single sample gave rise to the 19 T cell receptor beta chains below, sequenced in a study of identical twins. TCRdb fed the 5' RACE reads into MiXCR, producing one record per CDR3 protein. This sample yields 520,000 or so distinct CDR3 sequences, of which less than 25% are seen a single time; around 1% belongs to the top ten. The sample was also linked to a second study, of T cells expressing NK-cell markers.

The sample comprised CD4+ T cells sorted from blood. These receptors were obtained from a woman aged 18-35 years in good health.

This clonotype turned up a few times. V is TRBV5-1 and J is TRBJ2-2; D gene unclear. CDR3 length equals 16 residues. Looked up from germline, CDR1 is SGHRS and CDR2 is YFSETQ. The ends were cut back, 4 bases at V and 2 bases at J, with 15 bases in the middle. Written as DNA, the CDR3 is TGCGCCAGCAGCCTGGATCCGGGCCCCAACACCGGGGAGCTGTTTTTT. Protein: CASSLDPGPNTGELFF.

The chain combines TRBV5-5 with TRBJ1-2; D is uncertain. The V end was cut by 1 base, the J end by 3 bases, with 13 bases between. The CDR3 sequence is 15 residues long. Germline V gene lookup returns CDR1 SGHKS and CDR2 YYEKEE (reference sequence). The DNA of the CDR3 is TGTGCCAGCAGCTTGCATAATCTTGGGGACTATGGCTACACCTTC. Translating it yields CASSLHNLGDYGYTF.

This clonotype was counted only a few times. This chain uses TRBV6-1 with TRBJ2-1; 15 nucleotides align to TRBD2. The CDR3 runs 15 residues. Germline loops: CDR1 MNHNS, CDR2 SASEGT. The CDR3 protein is CALGRGLAGGVEQFF. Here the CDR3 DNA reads TGTGCGCTAGGACGGGGACTAGCGGGAGGTGTAGAGCAGTTCTTC.

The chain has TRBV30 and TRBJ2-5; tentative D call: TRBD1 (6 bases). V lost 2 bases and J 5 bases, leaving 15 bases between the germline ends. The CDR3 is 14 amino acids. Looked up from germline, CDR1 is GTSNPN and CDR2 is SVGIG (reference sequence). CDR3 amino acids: CAWSPDTQGETQYF. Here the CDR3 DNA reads TGTGCCTGGAGTCCAGACACTCAGGGGGAGACCCAGTACTTC.

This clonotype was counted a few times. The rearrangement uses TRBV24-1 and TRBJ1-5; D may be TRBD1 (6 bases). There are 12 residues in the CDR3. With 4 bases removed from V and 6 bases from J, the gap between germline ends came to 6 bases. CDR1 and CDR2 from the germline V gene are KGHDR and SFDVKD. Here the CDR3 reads CATSDRGQPQHF. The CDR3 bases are TGTGCCACCAGTGACAGGGGTCAGCCCCAGCATTTT.

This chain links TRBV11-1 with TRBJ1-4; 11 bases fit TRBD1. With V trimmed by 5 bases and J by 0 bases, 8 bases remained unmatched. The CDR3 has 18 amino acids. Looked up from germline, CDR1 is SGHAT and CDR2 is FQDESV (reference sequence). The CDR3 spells CASSRRTGGLATNEKLFF. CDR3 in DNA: TGTGCCAGCAGCCGGCGGACAGGGGGCCTTGCAACTAATGAAAAACTGTTTTTT.

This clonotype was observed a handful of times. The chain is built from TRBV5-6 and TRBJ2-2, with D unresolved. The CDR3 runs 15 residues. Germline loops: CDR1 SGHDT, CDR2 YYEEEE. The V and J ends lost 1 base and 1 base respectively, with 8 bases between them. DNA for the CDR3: TGTGCCAGCAGCTTGCTTCCGAGGAACACCGGGGAGCTGTTTTTT. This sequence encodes CASSLLPRNTGELFF.

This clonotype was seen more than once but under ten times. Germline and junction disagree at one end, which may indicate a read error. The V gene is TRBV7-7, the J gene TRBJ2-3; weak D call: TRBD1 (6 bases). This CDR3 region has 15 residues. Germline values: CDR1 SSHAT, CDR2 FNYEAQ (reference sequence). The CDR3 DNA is TGTGCTAGCAGCTTTGGACAGCTGAAGACAGATACGCAGTATTTT. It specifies CASSFGQLKTDTQYF.

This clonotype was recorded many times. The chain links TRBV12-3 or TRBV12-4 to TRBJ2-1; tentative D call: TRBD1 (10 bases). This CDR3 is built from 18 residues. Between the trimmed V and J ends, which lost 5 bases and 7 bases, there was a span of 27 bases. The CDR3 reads CASSLRQGARGRGNEQFF. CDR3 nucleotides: TGTGCCAGCAGTCTCCGACAGGGGGCGCGCGGGAGGGGTAATGAGCAGTTCTTC.

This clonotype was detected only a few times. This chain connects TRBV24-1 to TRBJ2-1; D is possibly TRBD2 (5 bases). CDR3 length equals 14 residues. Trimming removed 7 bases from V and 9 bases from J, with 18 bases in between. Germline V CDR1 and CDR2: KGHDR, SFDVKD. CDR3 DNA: TGTGCCACCAGCCCAGGTCGGGGTCCGGCTGAGCAGTTCTTC. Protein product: CATSPGRGPAEQFF.

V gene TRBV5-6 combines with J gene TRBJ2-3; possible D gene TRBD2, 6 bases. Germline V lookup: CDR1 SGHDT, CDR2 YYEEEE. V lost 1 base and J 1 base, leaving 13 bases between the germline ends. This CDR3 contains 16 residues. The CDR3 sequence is CASSLRGAWGTDTQYF. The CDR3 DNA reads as TGTGCCAGCAGCTTGCGCGGGGCGTGGGGCACAGATACGCAGTATTTT.

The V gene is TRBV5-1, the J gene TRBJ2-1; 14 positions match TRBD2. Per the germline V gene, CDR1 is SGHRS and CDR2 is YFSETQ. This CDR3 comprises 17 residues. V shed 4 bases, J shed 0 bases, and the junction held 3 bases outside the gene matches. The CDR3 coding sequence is TGCGCCAGCAGCCTGGGACTAGCGGGGGCCTCCTACAATGAGCAGTTCTTC. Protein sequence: CASSLGLAGASYNEQFF.

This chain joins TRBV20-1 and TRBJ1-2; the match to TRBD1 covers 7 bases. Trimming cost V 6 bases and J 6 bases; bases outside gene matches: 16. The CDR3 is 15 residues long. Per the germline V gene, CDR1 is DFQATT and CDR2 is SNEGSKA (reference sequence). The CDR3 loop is CSAPFRKGAEHGYTF. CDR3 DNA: TGCAGTGCCCCCTTCCGGAAGGGGGCGGAACATGGCTACACCTTC.

The CDR3 sequence is CSAPRSGQETQYF. CDR3 nucleotide sequence: TGCAGTGCTCCTCGGTCGGGCCAAGAGACCCAGTACTTC. The rearrangement uses TRBV20-1 and TRBJ2-5; D ambiguous. With 5 bases removed from V and 1 base from J, the gap between germline ends came to 11 bases. The CDR3 length is 13 residues. The V gene's germline CDR1 is DFQATT and CDR2 SNEGSKA (reference sequence).

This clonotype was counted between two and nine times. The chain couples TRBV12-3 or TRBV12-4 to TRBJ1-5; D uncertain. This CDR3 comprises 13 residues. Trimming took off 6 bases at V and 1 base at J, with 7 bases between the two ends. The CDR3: CASSFASNQPQHF. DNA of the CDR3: TGTGCCAGCAGCTTCGCCAGCAATCAGCCCCAGCATTTT.

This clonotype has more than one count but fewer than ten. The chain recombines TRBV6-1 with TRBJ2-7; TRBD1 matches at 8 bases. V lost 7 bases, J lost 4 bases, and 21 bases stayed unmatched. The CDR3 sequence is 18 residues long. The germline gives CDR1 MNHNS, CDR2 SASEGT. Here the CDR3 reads CASKGYAGSPGGLYEQYF. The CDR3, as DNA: TGTGCCAGCAAAGGTTATGCGGGGTCCCCAGGGGGCCTTTACGAGCAGTACTTC.

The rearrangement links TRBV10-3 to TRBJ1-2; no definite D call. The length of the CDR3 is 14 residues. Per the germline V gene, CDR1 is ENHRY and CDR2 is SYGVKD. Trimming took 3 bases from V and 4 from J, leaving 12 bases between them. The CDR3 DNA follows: TGTGCCATCAGTGACGGCAGGTTCGGCTATGGCTACACCTTC. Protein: CAISDGRFGYGYTF.

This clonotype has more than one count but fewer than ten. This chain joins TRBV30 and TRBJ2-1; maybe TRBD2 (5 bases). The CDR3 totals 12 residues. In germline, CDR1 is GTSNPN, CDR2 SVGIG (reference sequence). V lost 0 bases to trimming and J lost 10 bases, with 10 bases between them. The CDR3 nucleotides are TGTGCCTGGAGTGTACCTTGGAGGGAGCAGTTCTTC. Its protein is CAWSVPWREQFF.

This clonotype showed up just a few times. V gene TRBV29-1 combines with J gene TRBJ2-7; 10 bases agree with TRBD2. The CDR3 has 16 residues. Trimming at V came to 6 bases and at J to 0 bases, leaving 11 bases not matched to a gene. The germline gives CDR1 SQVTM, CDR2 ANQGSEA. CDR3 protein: CSVLTLSGGHSYEQYF. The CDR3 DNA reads TGCAGCGTCCTTACCCTTAGCGGGGGGCACTCCTACGAGCAGTACTTC.